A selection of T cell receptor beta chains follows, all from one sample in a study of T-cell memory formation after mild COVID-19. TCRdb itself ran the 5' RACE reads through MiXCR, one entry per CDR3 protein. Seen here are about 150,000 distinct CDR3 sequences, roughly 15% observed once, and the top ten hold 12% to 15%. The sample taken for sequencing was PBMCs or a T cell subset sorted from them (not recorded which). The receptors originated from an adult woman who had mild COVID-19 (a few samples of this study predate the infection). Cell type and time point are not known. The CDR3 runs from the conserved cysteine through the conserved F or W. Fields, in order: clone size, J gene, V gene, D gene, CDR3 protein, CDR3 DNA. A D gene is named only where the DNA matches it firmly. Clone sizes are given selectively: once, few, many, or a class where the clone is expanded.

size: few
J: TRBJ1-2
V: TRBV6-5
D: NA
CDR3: CASSYLTSGDGYTF
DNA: TGTGCCAGCAGTTACCTAACGTCAGGGGACGGCTACACCTTC

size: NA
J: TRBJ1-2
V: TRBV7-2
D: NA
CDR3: CASSFLGRDYGYTF
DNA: TGTGCCAGCAGCTTCCTCGGCAGGGACTATGGCTACACCTTC

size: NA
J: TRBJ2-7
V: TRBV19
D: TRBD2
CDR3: CASSMGGSEQYF
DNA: TGTGCCAGTAGTATGGGGGGGTCCGAGCAGTACTTC

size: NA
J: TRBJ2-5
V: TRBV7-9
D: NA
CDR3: CASSLDRVPQETQYF
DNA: TGTGCCAGCAGCTTAGACAGGGTTCCCCAAGAGACCCAGTACTTC

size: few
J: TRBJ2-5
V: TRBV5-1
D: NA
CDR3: CASSFGEQETQYF
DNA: TGCGCCAGCAGCTTCGGCGAGCAAGAGACCCAGTACTTC

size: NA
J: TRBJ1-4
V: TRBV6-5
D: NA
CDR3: CASSWEGGSNEKLFF
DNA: TGTGCCAGCAGTTGGGAAGGGGGTTCTAATGAAAAACTGTTTTTT

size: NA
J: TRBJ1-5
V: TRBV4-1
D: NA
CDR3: CASSQIATVSNQPQHF
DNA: TGCGCCAGCAGCCAAATAGCGACGGTTAGCAATCAGCCCCAGCATTTT

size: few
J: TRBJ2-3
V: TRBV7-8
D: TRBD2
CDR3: CASSARLAGVGTDTQYF
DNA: TGTGCCAGCAGCGCCCGACTAGCGGGGGTTGGGACAGATACGCAGTATTTT

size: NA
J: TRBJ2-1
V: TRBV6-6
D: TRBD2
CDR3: CASSLTSGRTYNEQFF
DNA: TGTGCCAGCAGCCTTACTAGCGGGAGGACCTACAATGAGCAGTTCTTC

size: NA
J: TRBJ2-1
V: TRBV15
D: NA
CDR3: CATRPSGAGSYNEQFF
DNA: TGTGCCACCAGACCGTCTGGGGCAGGCTCCTACAATGAGCAGTTCTTC

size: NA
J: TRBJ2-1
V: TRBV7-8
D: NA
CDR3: CASSPRVAVANSYNEQFF
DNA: TGTGCCAGCAGCCCGCGAGTAGCCGTCGCAAACTCCTACAATGAGCAGTTCTTC

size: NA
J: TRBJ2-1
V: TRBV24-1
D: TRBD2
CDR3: CATSEVLAGGQNEQFF
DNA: TGTGCCACCAGTGAAGTTCTAGCGGGGGGGCAAAATGAGCAGTTCTTC

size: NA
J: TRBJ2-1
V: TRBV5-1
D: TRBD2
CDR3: CASSPSGGAMGQFF
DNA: TGCGCCAGCAGCCCTAGCGGGGGGGCCATGGGCCAGTTCTTC

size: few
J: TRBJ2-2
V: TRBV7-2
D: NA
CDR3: CASSEDRGPTGELFF
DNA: TGTGCCAGCAGCGAAGACAGAGGACCCACCGGGGAGCTGTTTTTT

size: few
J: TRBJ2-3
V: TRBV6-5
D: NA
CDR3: CASSYSITGGDTQYF
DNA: TGTGCCAGCAGTTACTCGATCACCGGGGGCGATACGCAGTATTTT

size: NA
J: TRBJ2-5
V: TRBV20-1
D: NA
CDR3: CSARRQVQETQYF
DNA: TGCAGTGCTAGACGCCAGGTTCAAGAGACCCAGTACTTC

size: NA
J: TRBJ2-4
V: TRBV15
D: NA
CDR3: CATSRARSEKNIQYF
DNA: TGTGCCACCAGCAGGGCCCGCAGCGAGAAAAACATTCAGTACTTC

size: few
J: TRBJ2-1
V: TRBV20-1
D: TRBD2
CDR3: CSANSGAYNEQFF
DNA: TGCAGTGCCAATAGCGGGGCTTACAATGAGCAGTTCTTC

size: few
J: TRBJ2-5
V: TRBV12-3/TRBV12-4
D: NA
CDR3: CASSSHLRQETQYF
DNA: TGTGCCAGCAGTTCCCACCTCAGGCAAGAGACCCAGTACTTC

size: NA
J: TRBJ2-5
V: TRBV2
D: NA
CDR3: CASSELTVQETQYF
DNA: TGTGCCAGCAGTGAGTTAACCGTTCAAGAGACCCAGTACTTC

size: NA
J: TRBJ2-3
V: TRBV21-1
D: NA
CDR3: CASSHNTDTQYF
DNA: TGTGCCAGCAGCCACAACACAGATACGCAGTATTTT

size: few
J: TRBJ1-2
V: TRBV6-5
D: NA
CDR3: CASSRGPADGAYGYTF
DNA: TGTGCCAGCAGCAGAGGTCCGGCAGATGGGGCCTATGGCTACACCTTC

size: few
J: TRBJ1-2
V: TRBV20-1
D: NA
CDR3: CSARPPRVDYGYTF
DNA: TGCAGTGCTAGGCCACCCAGGGTAGACTATGGCTACACCTTC

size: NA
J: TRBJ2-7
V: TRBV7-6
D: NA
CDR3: CASSSGTGTYEQYF
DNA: TGTGCCAGCAGCTCCGGGACGGGCACCTACGAGCAGTACTTC